The text below deals with one TCR beta chain. Its specificity is not known. This sample was included in a study of cytomegalovirus exposure and HLA in healthy donors. Regarding the study as a whole: A missense DCLRE1C variant was associated with V- and J-gene trimming of TCR beta chains in a later analysis, and an independent cohort replicated the association. As a later analysis revealed, most CMV-associated TCR beta chains appeared HLA-restricted.

There are 14 residues in the CDR3. Looked up from germline, CDR1 is SGHRS and CDR2 is YFSETQ. Trimming at V came to 6 bases and at J to 2 bases, leaving 6 bases not matched to a gene. 13 Jbeta primers and 60 Vbeta primers were used for the PCR. Repertoires were generated with immunoSEQ multiplex PCR, while TCRdb's copy carries only in-frame clones and drops some. The data contain 130,000 or so clones, 60% to 85% of them seen just once; the ten biggest clones take up about 1.5%. The chain combines TRBV5-1 with TRBJ2-3; TRBD1 agrees at 7 bases. Sequencing was performed on PBMCs. The receptor's source is a woman aged 18-29 years in good health and CMV-seronegative. Here the CDR3 DNA reads TGCGCCAGCACCTCGGGACAGTTCACAGATACGCAGTATTTT. Amino acid sequence: CASTSGQFTDTQYF.